This TCR beta chain was identified during a study of early T cells in non-severe SARS-CoV-2 infection. Overall study context: The study sequenced bulk RNA from unsorted whole blood, with chains unpaired. Findings and limits, study-wide: Matches to VDJdb favored anti-spike CD8 responses and missed private and CD4 specificities.

This clonotype was counted between two and nine times. Its antigen is unidentified. TCRdb reanalysed the 5' RACE reads using MiXCR and keeps one entry per CDR3 protein. In the table there are about 50,000 distinct CDR3 sequences, almost 9.5% of which are singletons. J gave up 5 bases and V 2 bases, and 6 bases lay outside the gene matches. The length of the CDR3 is 16 residues. The germline gives CDR1 SGHTA, CDR2 FQGNSA. Sequenced input: whole blood. This sequence originates from an adult who was a healthcare worker with PCR-confirmed SARS-CoV-2 infection or an uninfected control (not recorded which). The V call is TRBV7-2, the J call TRBJ2-5; 12 bases are shared with TRBD1. The CDR3 spells CASSLQGQGASETQYF. The CDR3 region has the DNA TGTGCCAGCAGCTTACAGGGACAGGGGGCGAGTGAGACCCAGTACTTC.